Sequencing of this T cell receptor (beta chain) was carried out in a study of blood T cell repertoires in COVID-19. Study-wide background: The study drew acute and convalescent COVID-19 samples from the United States, Italy and Spain. Nucleic acid was either cDNA or gDNA, and it came from T cells, B-cell-depleted T cells, or PBMCs.

Enrolment of Seattle patients took place during active infection, and they were followed longitudinally. Produced via immunoSEQ multiplex PCR; TCRdb's table is partial and in-frame only. The sample has about 170,000 clones, roughly 88% seen once. This CDR3 is built from 15 residues. The junction had 3 bases not matched to a gene; V was cut back by 2 bases and J by 5 bases. CDR1 is SGHVS, CDR2 FNYEAQ, per germline. The clonotype comes from a man younger than 30 with COVID-19, enrolled during active disease. The chain couples TRBV7-6 to TRBJ2-2; TRBD1 matches 9 bases. Sequenced: peripheral blood. The CDR3 sequence is CASSLRDRETGELFF. The CDR3 nucleotides are TGTGCCAGCAGCTTAAGGGACAGGGAGACCGGGGAGCTGTTTTTT.